This is a list of T cell receptor beta chains from one sample in a study of shared clonotypes between healthy human individuals. The method was immunoSEQ multiplex PCR; TCRdb's version includes in-frame clones alone and lacks a portion of them. The sample yields around 1.4 million clones, around 98.5% seen once. The specimen sequenced was naive CD4+ T cells sorted from blood. The receptors come from a man aged 25 to 40 in good health. Both conserved end residues are part of each CDR3. A D gene is named only where the DNA matches it firmly. Clone size is not always given. Where it is, it says once, few, many or a class for expanded clones.

J gene	clone size	V gene	D gene	CDR3 DNA	CDR3 protein
TRBJ1-3	-	TRBV11-3	-	TGTGCCAGCAGCTCGGGGGCTGGAAACACCATATATTTT	CASSSGAGNTIYF
TRBJ1-2	-	TRBV6-5	-	TGTGCCAGCAGCCAGGACGTCAGGGGCTCCTATGGCTACACCTTC	CASSQDVRGSYGYTF
TRBJ2-7	-	TRBV10-2	TRBD2	TGCGCCATTAGGCCCCTTGATAGCGGGAGTTTATACGAGCAGTACTTC	CAIRPLDSGSLYEQYF
TRBJ1-1	-	TRBV10-3	-	TGTGCCATCAGGGGAGACGTATGGAACACTGAAGCTTTCTTT	CAIRGDVWNTEAFF
TRBJ1-2	-	TRBV14	-	TGTGCCAGCAGCCAAGTTCCGTTCTATGGCTACACCTTC	CASSQVPFYGYTF
TRBJ2-2	-	TRBV11-3	-	TGTGCCAGCAGCCTCAGGGCCCCCGGGGAGCTGTTTTTT	CASSLRAPGELFF
TRBJ1-2	-	TRBV5-1	-	TGCGCCAGCAGCTTGGTGGGGGAAGGCGGCTACACCTTC	CASSLVGEGGYTF
TRBJ2-5	-	TRBV29-1	-	TGCAGCGCCTCCACGGGCCCCCCGAGGGACCAGTACTTC	CSASTGPPRDQYF
TRBJ2-7	-	TRBV6-1	-	TGTGCCAGCAGTGATGCTAGTCCCTACGAGCAGTACTTC	CASSDASPYEQYF
TRBJ2-1	-	TRBV5-6	TRBD2	TGTGCCAGCAGCTTGGGAGCGGGAGGGCCTGGCAATGAGCAGTTCTTC	CASSLGAGGPGNEQFF
TRBJ2-2	-	TRBV10-3	-	TGTGCCATCAGTGAGTTCCAGGGCCCAGAGTACACCGGGGAGCTGTTTTTT	CAISEFQGPEYTGELFF
TRBJ2-7	-	TRBV19	-	TGTGCCAGTAGTATTGGGCCCTACGAGCAGTACTTC	CASSIGPYEQYF
TRBJ2-1	-	TRBV5-1	TRBD2	TGCGCCAGCAGCTTGGGACTAGCGGGATTAAGGAATGAGCAGTTCTTC	CASSLGLAGLRNEQFF
TRBJ2-3	-	TRBV7-3	-	TGTGCCAGCAGCACGACAGGCGCAGATACGCAGTATTTT	CASSTTGADTQYF
TRBJ1-1	-	TRBV28	-	TGTGCCAGCAGTTTGCGCAGGGTGCGGGACACTGAAGCTTTCTTT	CASSLRRVRDTEAFF
TRBJ2-5	-	TRBV6-4	-	TGTGCCAGCGACCGTTACAGGGTTTCCGAGACCCAGTACTTC	CASDRYRVSETQYF
TRBJ2-3	-	TRBV7-2	TRBD2	TGTGCCAGCAGCTTAAGAATACTAGCGGGAGGGCCCTCGGATACGCAGTATTTT	CASSLRILAGGPSDTQYF
TRBJ1-1	-	TRBV7-2	-	TGTGCCAGCAGCCACGGGGTACCAGCCGGTCTCAACACTGAAGCTTTCTTT	CASSHGVPAGLNTEAFF
TRBJ2-3	once	TRBV9	TRBD1	TGTGCCAGCAGCATCCGACAGGGAGAATCAGATACGCAGTATTTT	CASSIRQGESDTQYF
TRBJ2-5	-	TRBV25-1	TRBD2	TGTGCCAGCAGTAGCGGACTAGCGGGTCCGCAAGAGACCCAGTACTTC	CASSSGLAGPQETQYF
TRBJ2-1	-	TRBV7-8	TRBD2	TGTGCCAGCAGCGACGGGACTAGCGGATACAATGAGCAGTTCTTC	CASSDGTSGYNEQFF
TRBJ1-2	-	TRBV27	-	TGTGCCAGCAGTCTGCGATCCGGACAGTACCCCAACTATGGCTACACCTTC	CASSLRSGQYPNYGYTF
TRBJ1-1	-	TRBV14	-	TGTGCCAGCAGCCACCGAGGGAACAGAATGAACACTGAAGCTTTCTTT	CASSHRGNRMNTEAFF
TRBJ2-5	-	TRBV18	-	TGTGCCAGCTCTCCGGGTGGGGAGACCCAGTACTTC	CASSPGGETQYF
TRBJ1-5	-	TRBV5-1	-	TGCGCCAGCAGCCCGGGAGCCGGGGGAAATCAGCCCCAGCATTTT	CASSPGAGGNQPQHF
TRBJ2-7	-	TRBV10-1	-	TGCGCCAGCAGTGATTTGGGGGCTTCCTACGAGCAGTACTTC	CASSDLGASYEQYF
TRBJ1-3	-	TRBV18	-	TGTGCCAGCTCACTATTCCCGCCGGGCCAACACTCTGGAAACACCATATATTTT	CASSLFPPGQHSGNTIYF
TRBJ2-5	-	TRBV7-2	-	TGTGCCAGCAGCTTAGCGGGCGGGCGAGAGACCCAGTACTTC	CASSLAGGRETQYF
TRBJ2-7	once	TRBV14	-	TGTGCCAGCAGCCAGGAAATCGGACTGGGCGCCTACGAGCAGTACTTC	CASSQEIGLGAYEQYF
TRBJ1-2	-	TRBV5-1	-	TGCGCCAGCAGCTTGTCCGGCATGTATGGCTACACCTTC	CASSLSGMYGYTF
TRBJ1-1	-	TRBV18	TRBD1	TGTGCCAGCTCACCCTGGACAGGGGGCGAGGTGGACACTGAAGCTTTCTTT	CASSPWTGGEVDTEAFF
TRBJ1-1	-	TRBV9	TRBD1	TGTGCCAGCAGCGCAGGGGGTAACACTGAAGCTTTCTTT	CASSAGGNTEAFF
TRBJ2-5	-	TRBV5-1	-	TGCGCCAGCAGCTTCAAACCGGAGACCCAGTACTTC	CASSFKPETQYF
TRBJ2-1	-	TRBV19	-	TGTGCCAGCACGGCGGCAGAACTATACAATGAGCAGTTCTTC	CASTAAELYNEQFF
TRBJ2-1	-	TRBV27	-	TGTGCCAGCAGTTTACGACAATACAATGAGCAGTTCTTC	CASSLRQYNEQFF
TRBJ2-7	-	TRBV5-1	-	TGCGCCAGCAGCTTTGACTACGAGCAGTACTTC	CASSFDYEQYF
TRBJ1-4	once	TRBV5-6	-	TGTGCCAGCAGCTTGCGAGAAAAACTGTTTTTT	CASSLREKLFF
TRBJ2-3	-	TRBV6-1	-	TGTGCCAGCAGTGAGGGCGGGTGGGCAGATACGCAGTATTTT	CASSEGGWADTQYF
TRBJ2-1	-	TRBV10-3	-	TGTGCCATCGGGGGGGGCCATGAGCAGTTCTTC	CAIGGGHEQFF
TRBJ2-1	-	TRBV5-5	TRBD1	TGTGCCAGCAGCTTGGCCCCCGGGACAGGGTCTGCTGAGCAGTTCTTC	CASSLAPGTGSAEQFF
TRBJ2-3	-	TRBV14	-	TGTGCCAGCAGCCAAATCGCGGCGCCCACAGATACGCAGTATTTT	CASSQIAAPTDTQYF
TRBJ2-7	-	TRBV29-1	-	TGCAGCGTTGAGGGACCTCTCTACGAGCAGTACTTC	CSVEGPLYEQYF
TRBJ2-7	-	TRBV2	-	TGTGCCAGCAGTGAAGCCCCCGGTGGCGAGCAGTACTTC	CASSEAPGGEQYF
TRBJ2-2	once	TRBV5-4	TRBD2	TGTGCCAGCAGCTTGATGCCGGGACTAGCGGGAGCATCTTTCACCGGGGAGCTGTTTTTT	CASSLMPGLAGASFTGELFF
TRBJ2-3	once	TRBV9	TRBD2	TGTGCCAGCAGCGCTAACCCGGCTAGCGGTTACACAGATACGCAGTATTTT	CASSANPASGYTDTQYF
TRBJ2-6	-	TRBV28	-	TGTGCCAGCAGTTTAGTGGGGTTTGCTGGGGCCAACGTCCTGACTTTC	CASSLVGFAGANVLTF
TRBJ2-7	once	TRBV7-2	TRBD1	TGTGCCAGCAGCTTAGTGGACAGGGTCCTCGAGCAGTACTTC	CASSLVDRVLEQYF
TRBJ2-3	once	TRBV7-8	-	TGTGCCAGCAGACTAGTTTTAGGGGAGAATACGCAGTATTTT	CASRLVLGENTQYF
TRBJ2-7	-	TRBV11-1	-	TGTGCCAGCAGCTTAGGTCCCGTTAACTACGAGCAGTACTTC	CASSLGPVNYEQYF
TRBJ2-7	-	TRBV11-2	-	TGTGCCAGCATGAAACCGGGGGAGAACTACGAGCAGTACTTC	CASMKPGENYEQYF
TRBJ2-7	once	TRBV28	-	TGTGCCAGCAGTTTAGGGACCCTCTCCTACGAGCAGTACTTC	CASSLGTLSYEQYF
TRBJ2-1	once	TRBV10-3	-	TGTGCCATCAGTGAGTCGGTAGGTTGGTCCTACAATGAGCAGTTCTTC	CAISESVGWSYNEQFF
TRBJ1-4	-	TRBV9	-	TGTGCCAGCAGCGTAGATGGGGGGTTCGGTGAAAAACTGTTTTTT	CASSVDGGFGEKLFF
TRBJ1-1	-	TRBV7-9	-	TGTGCCAGCAGCTTTTCGGGGTTCGCTGAAGCTTTCTTT	CASSFSGFAEAFF